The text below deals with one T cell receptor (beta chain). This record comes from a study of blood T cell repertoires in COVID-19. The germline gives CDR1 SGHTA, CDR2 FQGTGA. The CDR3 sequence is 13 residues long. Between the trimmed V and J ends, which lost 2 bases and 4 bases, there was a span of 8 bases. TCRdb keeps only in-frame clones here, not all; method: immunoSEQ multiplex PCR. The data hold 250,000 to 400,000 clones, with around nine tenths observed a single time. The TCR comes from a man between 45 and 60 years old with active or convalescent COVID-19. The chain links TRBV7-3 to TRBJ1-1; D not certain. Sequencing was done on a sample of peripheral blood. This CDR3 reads CASSLHTGTEAFF. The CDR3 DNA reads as TGTGCCAGCAGCTTACACACGGGCACTGAAGCTTTCTTT.